This T cell receptor (beta chain) was captured by sequencing in a study of cytomegalovirus exposure and HLA in healthy donors. Study results and caveats: Sequence variants that were highly shared formed a cluster that was likely a sequencing artifact.

Primers: 60 Vbeta forward and 13 Jbeta reverse. Sequenced by immunoSEQ multiplex PCR; TCRdb stores in-frame clones only, minus some. The sample lists over 65,000 clones; more than 75% were seen once. Details on this clone: Its antigen is unidentified.

The TCR sequence derives from a woman in her 40s in good health and CMV-seropositive. The sample consisted of PBMCs.

This CDR3 reads CASSLEDTSGNTIYF. The CDR3 DNA sequence: TGTGCCAGCAGCTTAGAGGACACCTCTGGAAACACCATATATTTT. The chain uses TRBV7-9 and TRBJ1-3; the D gene is possibly TRBD1 (5 bases). Trimming pared 1 base from V and 0 bases from J, leaving 7 bases between. Germline-derived CDR1 and CDR2 are SEHNR and FQNEAQ (reference sequence). The CDR3 has 15 residues.